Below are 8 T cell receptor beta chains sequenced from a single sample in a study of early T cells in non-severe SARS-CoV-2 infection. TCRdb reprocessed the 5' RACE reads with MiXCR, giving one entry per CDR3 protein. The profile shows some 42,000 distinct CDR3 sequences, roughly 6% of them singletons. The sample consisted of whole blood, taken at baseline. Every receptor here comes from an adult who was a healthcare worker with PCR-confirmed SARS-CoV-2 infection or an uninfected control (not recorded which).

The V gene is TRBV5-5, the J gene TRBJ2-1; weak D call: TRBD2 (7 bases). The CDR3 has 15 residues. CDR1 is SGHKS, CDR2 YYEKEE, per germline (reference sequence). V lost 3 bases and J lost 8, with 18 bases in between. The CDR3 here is CASSYGGPYLDEQFF. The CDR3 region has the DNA TGTGCCAGCAGCTACGGGGGGCCTTACTTGGATGAGCAGTTCTTC.

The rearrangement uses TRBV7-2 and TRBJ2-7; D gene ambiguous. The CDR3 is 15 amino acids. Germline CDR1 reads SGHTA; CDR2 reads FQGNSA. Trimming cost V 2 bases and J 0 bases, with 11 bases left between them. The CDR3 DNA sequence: TGTGCCAGCAGCTTACGGGCAGCGCGCTCCTACGAGCAGTACTTC. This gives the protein CASSLRAARSYEQYF.

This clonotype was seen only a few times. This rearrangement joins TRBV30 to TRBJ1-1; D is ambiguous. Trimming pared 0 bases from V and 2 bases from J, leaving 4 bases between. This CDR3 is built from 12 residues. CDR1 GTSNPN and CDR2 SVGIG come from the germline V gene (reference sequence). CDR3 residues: CAWSVVNTEAFF. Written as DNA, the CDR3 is TGTGCCTGGAGTGTAGTAAACACTGAAGCTTTCTTT. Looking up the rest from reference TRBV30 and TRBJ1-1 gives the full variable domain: SQTIHQWPATLVQPVGSPLSLECTVEGTSNPNLYWYRQAAGRGLQLLFYSVGIGQISSEVPQNLSASRPQDRQFILSSKKLLLSDSGFYLCAWSVVNTEAFFGQGTRLTVV.

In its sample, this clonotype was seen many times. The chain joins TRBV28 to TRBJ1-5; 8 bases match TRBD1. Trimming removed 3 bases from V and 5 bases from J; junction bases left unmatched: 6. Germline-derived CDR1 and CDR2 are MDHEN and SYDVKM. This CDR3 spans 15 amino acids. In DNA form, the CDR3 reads TGTGCCAGCAGTTTGTCAGGGACAGGCCATCAGCCCCAGCATTTT. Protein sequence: CASSLSGTGHQPQHF.

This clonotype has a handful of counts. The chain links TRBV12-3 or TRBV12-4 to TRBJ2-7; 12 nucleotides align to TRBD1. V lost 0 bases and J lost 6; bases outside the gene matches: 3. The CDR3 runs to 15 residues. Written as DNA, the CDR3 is TGTGCCAGCAGTTTAGCCGGGACAGGGGGCAGCGAGCAGTACTTC. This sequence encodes CASSLAGTGGSEQYF.

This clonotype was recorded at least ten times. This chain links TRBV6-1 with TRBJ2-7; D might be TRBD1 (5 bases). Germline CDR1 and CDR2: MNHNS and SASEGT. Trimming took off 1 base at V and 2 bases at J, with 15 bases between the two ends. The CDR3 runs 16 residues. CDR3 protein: CASSEGAGQGPYEQYF. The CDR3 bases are TGTGCCAGCAGTGAAGGAGCCGGACAAGGCCCCTACGAGCAGTACTTC.

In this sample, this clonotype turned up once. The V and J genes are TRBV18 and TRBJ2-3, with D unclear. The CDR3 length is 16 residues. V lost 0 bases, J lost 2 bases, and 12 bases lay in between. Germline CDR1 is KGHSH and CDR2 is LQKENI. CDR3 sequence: CASSPPQRALTDTQYF. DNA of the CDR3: TGTGCCAGCTCACCACCTCAGCGAGCGCTCACAGATACGCAGTATTTT.

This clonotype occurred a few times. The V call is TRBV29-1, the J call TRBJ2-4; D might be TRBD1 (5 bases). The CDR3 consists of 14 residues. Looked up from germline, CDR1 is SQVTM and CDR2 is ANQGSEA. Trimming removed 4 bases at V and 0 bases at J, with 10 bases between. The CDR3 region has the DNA TGCAGCGTTGCAGGGAAGCTAGCCAAAAACATTCAGTACTTC. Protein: CSVAGKLAKNIQYF. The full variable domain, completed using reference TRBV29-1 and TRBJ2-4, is SAVISQKPSRDICQRGTSLTIQCQVDSQVTMMFWYRQQPGQSLTLIATANQGSEATYESGFVIDKFPISRPNLTFSTLTVSNMSPEDSSIYLCSVAGKLAKNIQYFGAGTRLSVL.